This entry features one TCR beta chain sequence. No antigen is known for it. This specimen comes from a study of T cells expressing NK-cell markers. Study findings and constraints: About 1.0-7.0% of CD8+ T cells in about 6 donors belonged to dominant NKG2C+ clonotypes. There were a handful of donors in whom these clonotypes also led the CD3+CD56-NKG2C+ fraction.

The CDR3 runs 13 residues. Germline CDR1 is DFQATT and CDR2 is SNEGSKA (reference sequence). From the 5' RACE reads, TCRdb lists one entry per CDR3 protein and no DNA. The sample table includes about 260,000 distinct CDR3 sequences. The chain combines TRBV20-1 with TRBJ1-1; TCRdb lists TRBD1, though no DNA is available to test this call. This sequence originates from a young man in good health. Sample: blood T cells: a sorted CD56 or NKG2C T cell subset, CD4+ or CD8+ T cells, or bulk PBMC T cells (not recorded which). The chain's CDR3 is CSARADPPWGAFF.